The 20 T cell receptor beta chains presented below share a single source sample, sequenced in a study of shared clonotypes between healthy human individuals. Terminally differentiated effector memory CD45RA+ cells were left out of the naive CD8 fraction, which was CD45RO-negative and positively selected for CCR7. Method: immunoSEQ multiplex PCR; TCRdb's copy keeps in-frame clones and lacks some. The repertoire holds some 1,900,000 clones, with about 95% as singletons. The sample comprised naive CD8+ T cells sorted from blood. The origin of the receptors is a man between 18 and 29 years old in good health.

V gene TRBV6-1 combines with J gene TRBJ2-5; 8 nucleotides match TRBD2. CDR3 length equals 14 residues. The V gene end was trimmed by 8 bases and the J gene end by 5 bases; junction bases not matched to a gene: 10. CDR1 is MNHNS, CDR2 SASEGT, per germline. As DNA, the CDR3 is TGTGCCAGCTCTCTGCGGGGGGCCTCGGAGACCCAGTACTTC. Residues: CASSLRGASETQYF.

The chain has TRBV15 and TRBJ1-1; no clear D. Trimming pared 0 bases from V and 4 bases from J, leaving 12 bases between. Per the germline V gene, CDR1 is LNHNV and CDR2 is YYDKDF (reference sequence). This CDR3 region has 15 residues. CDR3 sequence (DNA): TGTGCCACCAGCAGAGATCGGGGTAAGAGCACTGAAGCTTTCTTT. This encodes CATSRDRGKSTEAFF.

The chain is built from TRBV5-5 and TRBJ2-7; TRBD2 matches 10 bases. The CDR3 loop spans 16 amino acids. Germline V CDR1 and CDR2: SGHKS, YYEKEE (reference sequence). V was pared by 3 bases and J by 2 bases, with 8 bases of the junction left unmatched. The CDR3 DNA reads TGTGCCAGCAGCTCTTATACTAGCGGGAAAACCTACGAGCAGTACTTC. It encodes CASSSYTSGKTYEQYF.

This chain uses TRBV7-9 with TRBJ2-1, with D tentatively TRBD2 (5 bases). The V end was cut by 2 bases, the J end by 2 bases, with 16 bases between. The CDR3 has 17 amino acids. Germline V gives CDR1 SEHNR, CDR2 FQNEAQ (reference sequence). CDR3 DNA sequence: TGTGCCAGCAGCTTATTTCGGGTAGCGTCTGCCTACAATGAGCAGTTCTTC. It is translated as CASSLFRVASAYNEQFF. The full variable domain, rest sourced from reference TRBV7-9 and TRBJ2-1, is DTGVSQNPRHKITKRGQNVTFRCDPISEHNRLYWYRQTLGQGPEFLTYFQNEAQLEKSRLLSDRFSAERPKGSFSTLEIQRTEQGDSAMYLCASSLFRVASAYNEQFFGPGTRLTVL.

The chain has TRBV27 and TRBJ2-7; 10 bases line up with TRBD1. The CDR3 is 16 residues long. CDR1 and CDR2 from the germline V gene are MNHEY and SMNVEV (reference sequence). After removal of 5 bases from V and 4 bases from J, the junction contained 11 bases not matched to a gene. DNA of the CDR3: TGTGCCAGCAGTCCCCCTGGACAGGGGGTAGGGTACGAGCAGTACTTC. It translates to CASSPPGQGVGYEQYF.

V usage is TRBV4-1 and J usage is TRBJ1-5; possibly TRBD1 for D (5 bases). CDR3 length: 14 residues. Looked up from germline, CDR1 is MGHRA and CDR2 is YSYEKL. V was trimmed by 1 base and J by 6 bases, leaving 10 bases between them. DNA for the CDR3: TGCGCCAGCAGCCAAGGAATCGGGACTCAGCCCCAGCATTTT. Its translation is CASSQGIGTQPQHF.

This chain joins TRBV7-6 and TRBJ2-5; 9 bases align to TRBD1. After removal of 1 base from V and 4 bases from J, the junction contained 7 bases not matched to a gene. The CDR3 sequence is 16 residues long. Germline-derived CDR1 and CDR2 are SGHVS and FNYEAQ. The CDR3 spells CASSLDGQGYRETQYF. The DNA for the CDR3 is TGTGCCAGCAGCTTAGATGGACAGGGGTATAGAGAGACCCAGTACTTC.

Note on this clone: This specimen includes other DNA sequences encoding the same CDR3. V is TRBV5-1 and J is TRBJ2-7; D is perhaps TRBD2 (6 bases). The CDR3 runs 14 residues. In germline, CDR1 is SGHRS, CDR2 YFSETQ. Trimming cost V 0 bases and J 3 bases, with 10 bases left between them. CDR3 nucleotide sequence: TGCGCCAGCAGCTTGGCTGGGGGGTACTACGAGCAGTACTTC. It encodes CASSLAGGYYEQYF. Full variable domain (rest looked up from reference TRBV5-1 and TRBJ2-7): KAGVTQTPRYLIKTRGQQVTLSCSPISGHRSVSWYQQTPGQGLQFLFEYFSETQRNKGNFPGRFSGRQFSNSRSEMNVSTLELGDSALYLCASSLAGGYYEQYFGPGTRLTVT.

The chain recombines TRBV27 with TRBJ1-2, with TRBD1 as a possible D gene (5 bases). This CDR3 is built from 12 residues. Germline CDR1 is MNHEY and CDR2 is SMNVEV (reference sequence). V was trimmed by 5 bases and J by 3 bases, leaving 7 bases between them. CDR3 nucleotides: TGTGCCAGCAGTGGCAGGGACTATGGCTACACCTTC. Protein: CASSGRDYGYTF.

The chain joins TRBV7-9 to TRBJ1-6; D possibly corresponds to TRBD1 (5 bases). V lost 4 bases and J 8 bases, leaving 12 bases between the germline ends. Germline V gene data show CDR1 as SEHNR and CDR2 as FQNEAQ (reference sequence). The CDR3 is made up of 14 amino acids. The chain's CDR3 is CASSSGVGDSPLHF. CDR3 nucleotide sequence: TGTGCCAGCAGCTCGGGGGTCGGCGATTCACCCCTCCACTTT.

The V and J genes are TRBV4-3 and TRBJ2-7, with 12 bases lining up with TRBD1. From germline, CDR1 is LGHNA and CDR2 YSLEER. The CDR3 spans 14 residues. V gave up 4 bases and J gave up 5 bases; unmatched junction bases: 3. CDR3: CASSRDRGLDEQYF. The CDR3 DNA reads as TGCGCCAGCAGCCGGGACAGGGGGCTTGACGAGCAGTACTTC.

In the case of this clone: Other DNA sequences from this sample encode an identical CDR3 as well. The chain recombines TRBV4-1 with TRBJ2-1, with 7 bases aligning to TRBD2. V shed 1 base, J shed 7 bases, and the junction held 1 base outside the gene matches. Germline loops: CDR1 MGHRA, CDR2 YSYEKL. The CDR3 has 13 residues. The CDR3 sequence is CASSQVGGNEQFF. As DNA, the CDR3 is TGCGCCAGCAGCCAAGTGGGGGGGAATGAGCAGTTCTTC.

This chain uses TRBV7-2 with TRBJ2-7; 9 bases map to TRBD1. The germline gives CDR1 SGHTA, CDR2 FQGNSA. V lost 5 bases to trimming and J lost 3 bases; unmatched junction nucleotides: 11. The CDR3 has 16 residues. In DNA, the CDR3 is TGTGCCAGCAGCCCCCGCGGGACAGGGCAAAACTACGAGCAGTACTTC. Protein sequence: CASSPRGTGQNYEQYF.

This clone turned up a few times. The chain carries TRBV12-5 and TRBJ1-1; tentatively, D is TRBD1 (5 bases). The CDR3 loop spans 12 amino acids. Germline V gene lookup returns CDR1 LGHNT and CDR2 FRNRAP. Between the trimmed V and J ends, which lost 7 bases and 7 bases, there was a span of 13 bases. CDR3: CASAVGRGEAFF. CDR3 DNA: TGTGCTAGTGCCGTTGGGAGGGGTGAAGCTTTCTTT.

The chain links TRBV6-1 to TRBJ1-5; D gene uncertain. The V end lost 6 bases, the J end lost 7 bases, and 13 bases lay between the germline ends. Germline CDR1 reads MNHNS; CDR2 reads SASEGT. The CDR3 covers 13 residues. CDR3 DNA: TGTGCCAGCAGGGGTACCACGGGACAGCCCCAGCATTTT. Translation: CASRGTTGQPQHF.

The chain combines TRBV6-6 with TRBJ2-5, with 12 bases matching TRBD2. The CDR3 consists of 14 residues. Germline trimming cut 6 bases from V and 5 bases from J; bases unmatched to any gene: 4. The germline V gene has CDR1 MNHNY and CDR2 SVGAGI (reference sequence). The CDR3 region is CASRGLAGWETQYF. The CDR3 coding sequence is TGTGCCAGCAGAGGACTAGCGGGGTGGGAGACCCAGTACTTC.

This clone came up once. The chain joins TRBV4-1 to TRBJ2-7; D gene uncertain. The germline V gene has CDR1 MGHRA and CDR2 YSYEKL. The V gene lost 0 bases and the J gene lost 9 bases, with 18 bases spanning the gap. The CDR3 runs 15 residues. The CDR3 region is CASSQEPRQGGWQYF. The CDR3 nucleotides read TGCGCCAGCAGCCAAGAACCTCGCCAAGGCGGATGGCAGTACTTC.

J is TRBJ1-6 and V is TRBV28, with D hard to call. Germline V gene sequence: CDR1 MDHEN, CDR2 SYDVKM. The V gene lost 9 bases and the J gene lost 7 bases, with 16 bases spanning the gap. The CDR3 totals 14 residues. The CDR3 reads CASRVWAENSPLHF. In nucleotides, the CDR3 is TGTGCCAGTAGGGTCTGGGCAGAGAATTCACCCCTCCACTTT.

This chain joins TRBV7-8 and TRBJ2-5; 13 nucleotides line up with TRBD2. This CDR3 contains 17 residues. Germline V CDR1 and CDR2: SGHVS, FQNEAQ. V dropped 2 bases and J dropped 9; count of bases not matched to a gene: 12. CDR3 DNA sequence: TGTGCCAGCAGCTTAAGACCTGGAACTAGCGGGGGGGCGGCCCAGTACTTC. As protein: CASSLRPGTSGGAAQYF.

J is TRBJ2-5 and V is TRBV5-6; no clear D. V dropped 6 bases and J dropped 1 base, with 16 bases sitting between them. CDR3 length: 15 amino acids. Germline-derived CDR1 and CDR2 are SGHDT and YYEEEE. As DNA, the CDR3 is TGTGCCAGCACCTCCGTGACGGTTTTCCAAGAGACCCAGTACTTC. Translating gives CASTSVTVFQETQYF.